A single sample gave rise to the 8 T cell receptor beta chains below, sequenced in a study of T-cell memory formation after mild COVID-19. In TCRdb, the 5' RACE reads were re-called with MiXCR into one record per CDR3 protein. The sample has roughly 89,000 distinct CDR3 sequences, about 13% seen once. The sample consisted of PBMCs or a T cell subset sorted from them (not recorded which). The source is an adult woman who had mild COVID-19 (a few samples of this study predate the infection). Cell type and time point are not known.

This sequence joins TRBV7-6 and TRBJ2-1; D gene uncertain. Germline lookup yields CDR1 SGHVS and CDR2 FNYEAQ. V was cut by 3 bases and J by 2 bases, with 11 bases left in between. The CDR3 is 15 amino acids. The CDR3 nucleotides read TGTGCCAGCAGCTTTGACCCATCCACCTACAATGAGCAGTTCTTC. Its protein is CASSFDPSTYNEQFF.

In its sample, this clonotype was seen a few times. The chain couples TRBV12-3 or TRBV12-4 to TRBJ2-5, with 8 bases lining up with TRBD2. V dropped 3 bases and J dropped 0; count of bases not matched to a gene: 9. The CDR3 is made up of 17 amino acids. The CDR3 region is CASSLNGRGAYQETQYF. In DNA, the CDR3 is TGTGCCAGCAGTTTGAATGGGCGGGGGGCGTACCAAGAGACCCAGTACTTC.

This clonotype was observed a handful of times. A read error may produce the germline difference seen at one junction end. The DNA for the CDR3 is TGTGCCAGCAGCTTAGGCAGGGAGTTGATCTTC. The encoded protein is CASSLGRELIF. V usage is TRBV7-3 and J usage is TRBJ2-1, with D tentatively TRBD1 or TRBD2 (5 bases each). Germline lookup yields CDR1 SGHTA and CDR2 FQGTGA. This CDR3 has 11 residues.

This sequence joins TRBV12-3 or TRBV12-4 and TRBJ1-2; possible D gene TRBD1, 5 bases. The CDR3 extends over 17 amino acids. V lost 3 bases, J lost 2 bases, and 19 bases lay in between. The CDR3 nucleotides are TGTGCCAGCAGTTTGAGCCGCACGGGGCCTGTAAACTATGGCTACACCTTC. Translation gives CASSLSRTGPVNYGYTF.

The V gene is TRBV27, the J gene TRBJ2-5, with D perhaps TRBD2 (6 bases). The germline gives CDR1 MNHEY, CDR2 SMNVEV (reference sequence). This CDR3 has 14 amino acids. Trimming stripped 5 bases from V and 9 bases from J, with 19 bases between. CDR3 in amino acids: CASSPGTGPGAQYF. CDR3 coding DNA: TGTGCCAGCAGTCCAGGGACTGGCCCGGGTGCCCAGTACTTC.

The chain uses TRBV5-6 and TRBJ2-3; 10 bases are shared with TRBD2. V was clipped by 4 bases and J by 3 bases; unmatched bases: 17. Per the germline V gene, CDR1 is SGHDT and CDR2 is YYEEEE. The CDR3 extends over 19 amino acids. CDR3 residues: CASSLPFGRPSGRTDTQYF. Written as DNA, the CDR3 is TGTGCCAGCAGCCTCCCCTTTGGTCGGCCTAGCGGGAGAACAGATACGCAGTATTTT.

CDR3 region: CASSLYTGTGTDTQYF. The CDR3 DNA reads TGTGCCAGCAGTTTATATACCGGGACGGGCACAGATACGCAGTATTTT. This rearrangement joins TRBV27 to TRBJ2-3; perhaps D is TRBD1 or TRBD2 (5 bases each). The CDR3 is 16 amino acids. Germline values: CDR1 MNHEY, CDR2 SMNVEV (reference sequence). Trimming left V 1 base short and J 1 base short, with 12 bases between.

This clonotype appeared a few times. The CDR3 DNA reads TGCGCCAGCAGCCAAGATCGGGGGACGACCGATTTCTATGGCTACACCTTC. This translates into CASSQDRGTTDFYGYTF. V usage is TRBV4-3 and J usage is TRBJ1-2, with D perhaps TRBD1 (5 bases). V shed 0 bases and J shed 4 bases, with 18 bases lying between them. This CDR3 spans 17 amino acids. Germline-derived CDR1 and CDR2 are LGHNA and YSLEER.